The 10 T cell receptor beta chains listed next were all sequenced from one sample in a study of OX40 agonist ivuxolimab in advanced cancers. The repertoire was sequenced with immunoSEQ multiplex PCR; TCRdb's copy has only in-frame clones and lacks some. This sample carries 100,000 or so clones, approximately 90% of them seen once, and the ten largest clones take around 0.58%. This sample comprised CD4+ or CD8+ T cells sorted from blood, obtained in a trial of the OX40 agonist ivuxolimab. The receptors shown here come from an adult with an advanced solid tumor such as melanoma, head and neck, liver or kidney cancer.

The V gene is TRBV5-1, the J gene TRBJ2-5; 7 nucleotides line up with TRBD2. The CDR3 is 16 residues long. After removal of 4 bases from V and 5 bases from J, the junction contained 14 bases not matched to a gene. Germline V gives CDR1 SGHRS, CDR2 YFSETQ. CDR3 bases: TGCGCCAGCAGCAAATCGGAGGGCGGGAGATGGGAGACCCAGTACTTC. It yields the protein CASSKSEGGRWETQYF.

V and J are TRBV5-8 and TRBJ2-7; no clear D gene. The V and J ends lost 5 bases and 6 bases respectively, with 9 bases between them. The CDR3 has 11 amino acids. Germline V lookup: CDR1 SGHTS, CDR2 YDEGEE. The CDR3 loop reads CASSRLGEQYF. Here the CDR3 DNA reads TGTGCCAGCAGTCGACTGGGCGAGCAGTACTTC. Variable domain in full (rest from reference TRBV5-8 and TRBJ2-7): EAGVTQSPTHLIKTRGQQATLRCSPISGHTSVYWYQQALGLGLQFLLWYDEGEERNRGNFPPRFSGRQFPNYSSELNVNALELEDSALYLCASSRLGEQYFGPGTRLTVT.

This sequence joins TRBV2 and TRBJ1-5; 7 bases fit TRBD1. Trimming cost V 6 bases and J 10 bases; bases outside gene matches: 9. The CDR3 consists of 13 residues. The germline gives CDR1 SNHLY, CDR2 FYNNEI. The CDR3 DNA follows: TGTGCCAGCAGCACGGAGAGGGGGCAACCCCAGCATTTT. This sequence encodes CASSTERGQPQHF.

The gene calls are TRBV5-5 and TRBJ2-7; tentatively, D is TRBD1 (5 bases). Trimming cost V 5 bases and J 3 bases, with 12 bases left between them. Germline CDR1 is SGHKS and CDR2 is YYEKEE (reference sequence). This CDR3 spans 13 amino acids. CDR3 protein: CASRVDSRYEQYF. The CDR3, as DNA: TGTGCCAGCAGGGTCGACAGCCGCTACGAGCAGTACTTC.

The rearrangement links TRBV5-4 to TRBJ1-2, with 12 bases that match TRBD1. This CDR3 region has 15 residues. With 4 bases clipped from V and 5 bases from J, the junction kept 6 bases outside the gene matches. Looked up from germline, CDR1 is SGHNT and CDR2 is YYREEE (reference sequence). The CDR3, as DNA: TGTGCCAGCAGCCTTCCGGGACAGGGGGCTTATGGCTACACCTTC. Its translation is CASSLPGQGAYGYTF.

This rearrangement joins TRBV7-2 to TRBJ2-3; TRBD1 aligns across 7 bases. J was trimmed by 0 bases and V by 5 bases; bases with no gene match: 5. This CDR3 is 15 amino acids long. Germline CDR1 reads SGHTA; CDR2 reads FQGNSA. CDR3 bases: TGTGCCAGCAGCCCCGACAGGGTTAGCACAGATACGCAGTATTTT. This sequence encodes CASSPDRVSTDTQYF.

This clone was observed a single time. The chain has TRBV28 and TRBJ2-3; 7 nucleotides agree with TRBD1. The V segment lost 5 bases and the J segment 3 bases; nucleotides outside the gene matches: 17. Per germline, CDR1 MDHEN and CDR2 SYDVKM. This CDR3 contains 18 residues. For the CDR3, the DNA is TGTGCCAGCAGTGCAGCCGGGACAGCCTTCTTCGGGACAGATACGCAGTATTTT. This gives the protein CASSAAGTAFFGTDTQYF.

The J gene is TRBJ1-2, the V gene TRBV18; D may be TRBD1 (6 bases). The V gene lost 0 bases and the J gene lost 0 bases, with 14 bases spanning the gap. The CDR3 totals 17 residues. Looked up from germline, CDR1 is KGHSH and CDR2 is LQKENI. CDR3 nucleotides: TGTGCCAGCTCACCACCGGGGGCAAGGACTCCTAACTATGGCTACACCTTC. Amino acid sequence: CASSPPGARTPNYGYTF.

The rearrangement links TRBV25-1 to TRBJ2-1; D is perhaps TRBD2 (6 bases). The CDR3 loop spans 14 amino acids. Trimming removed 1 base from V and 7 bases from J, with 11 bases in between. Germline lookup yields CDR1 MGHDK and CDR2 SYGVNS. The CDR3 sequence is CASSESGELNEQFF. The CDR3, as DNA: TGTGCCAGCAGTGAATCGGGGGAGTTGAATGAGCAGTTCTTC.

The V and J genes are TRBV9 and TRBJ1-2; 8 bases agree with TRBD1. The junction had 7 bases not matched to a gene; V was cut back by 4 bases and J by 8 bases. CDR1 is SGDLS and CDR2 is YYNGEE in the germline V gene. This CDR3 has 13 residues. In DNA, the CDR3 is TGTGCCAGCAGCCCTCGGACAGGGTGGGGCTACACCTTC. Its protein is CASSPRTGWGYTF. Variable domain in full (rest from reference TRBV9 and TRBJ1-2): DSGVTQTPKHLITATGQRVTLRCSPRSGDLSVYWYQQSLDQGLQFLIQYYNGEERAKGNILERFSAQQFPDLHSELNLSSLELGDSALYFCASSPRTGWGYTFGSGTRLTVV.